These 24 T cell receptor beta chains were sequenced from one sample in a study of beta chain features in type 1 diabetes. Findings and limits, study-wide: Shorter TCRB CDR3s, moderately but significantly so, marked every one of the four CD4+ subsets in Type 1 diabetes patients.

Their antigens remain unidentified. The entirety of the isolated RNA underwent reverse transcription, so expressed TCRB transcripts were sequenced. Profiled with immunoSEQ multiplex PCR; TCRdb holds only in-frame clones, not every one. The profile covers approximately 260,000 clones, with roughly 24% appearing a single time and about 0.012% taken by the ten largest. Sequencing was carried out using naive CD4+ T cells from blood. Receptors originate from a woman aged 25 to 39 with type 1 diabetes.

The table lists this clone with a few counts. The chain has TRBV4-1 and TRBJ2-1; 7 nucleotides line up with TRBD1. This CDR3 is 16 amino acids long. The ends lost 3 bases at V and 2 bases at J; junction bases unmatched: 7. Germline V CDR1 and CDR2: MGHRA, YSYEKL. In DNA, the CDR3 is TGCGCCAGCAGCCAGCAGCGACAGGGAACCTACAATGAGCAGTTCTTC. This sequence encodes CASSQQRQGTYNEQFF.

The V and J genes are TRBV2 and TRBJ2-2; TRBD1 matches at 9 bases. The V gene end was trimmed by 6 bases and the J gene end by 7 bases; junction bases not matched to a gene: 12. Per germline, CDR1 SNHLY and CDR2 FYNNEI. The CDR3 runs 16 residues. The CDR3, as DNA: TGTGCCAGCAGCTGGACAGGGGCCCTTTCTGGCGGGGAGCTGTTTTTT. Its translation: CASSWTGALSGGELFF.

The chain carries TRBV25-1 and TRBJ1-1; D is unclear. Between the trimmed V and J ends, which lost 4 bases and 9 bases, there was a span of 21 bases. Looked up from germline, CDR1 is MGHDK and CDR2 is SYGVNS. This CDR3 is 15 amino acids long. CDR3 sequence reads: CASSVPSVGGLKAFF. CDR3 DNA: TGTGCCAGCAGTGTTCCCTCCGTCGGAGGACTGAAAGCTTTCTTT.

The DNA for the CDR3 is TGTGCCAGCAGCTTGTGGGGCGCTGGGGCCAACGTCCTGACTTTC. This codes for CASSLWGAGANVLTF. The chain couples TRBV5-8 to TRBJ2-6; a weak D match, TRBD1 (5 bases). Germline assignment: CDR1 SGHTS and CDR2 YDEGEE. The CDR3 extends over 15 amino acids. With 1 base removed from V and 2 bases from J, the gap between germline ends came to 7 bases.

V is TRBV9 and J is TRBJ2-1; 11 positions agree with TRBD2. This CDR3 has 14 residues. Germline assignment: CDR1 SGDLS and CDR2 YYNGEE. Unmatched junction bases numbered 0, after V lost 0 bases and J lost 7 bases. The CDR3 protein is CASSVGTSGNEQFF. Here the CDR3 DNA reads TGTGCCAGCAGCGTAGGGACTAGCGGGAATGAGCAGTTCTTC.

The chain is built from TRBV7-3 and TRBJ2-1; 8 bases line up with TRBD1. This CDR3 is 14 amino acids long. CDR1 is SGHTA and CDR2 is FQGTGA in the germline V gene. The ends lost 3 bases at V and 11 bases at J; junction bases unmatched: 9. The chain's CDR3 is CASSFTGGSGKQFF. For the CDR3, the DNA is TGTGCCAGCAGCTTTACAGGGGGTTCCGGAAAGCAGTTCTTC. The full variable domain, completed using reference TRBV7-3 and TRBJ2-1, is GAGVSQTPSNKVTEKGKYVELRCDPISGHTALYWYRQSLGQGPEFLIYFQGTGAADDSGLPNDRFFAVRPEGSVSTLKIQRTERGDSAVYLCASSFTGGSGKQFFGPGTRLTVL.

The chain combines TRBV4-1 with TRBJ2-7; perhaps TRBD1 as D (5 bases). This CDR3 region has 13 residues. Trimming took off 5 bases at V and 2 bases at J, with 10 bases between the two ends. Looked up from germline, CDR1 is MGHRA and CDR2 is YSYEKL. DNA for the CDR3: TGCGCCAGCAGCATAGACAGTGCCTACGAGCAGTACTTC. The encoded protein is CASSIDSAYEQYF.

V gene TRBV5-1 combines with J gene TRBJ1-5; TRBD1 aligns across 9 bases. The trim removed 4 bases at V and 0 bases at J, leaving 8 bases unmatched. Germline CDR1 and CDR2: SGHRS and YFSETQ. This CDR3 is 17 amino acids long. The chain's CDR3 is CASSPGTGIYSNQPQHF. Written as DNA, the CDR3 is TGCGCCAGCAGCCCCGGGACAGGGATCTATAGCAATCAGCCCCAGCATTTT. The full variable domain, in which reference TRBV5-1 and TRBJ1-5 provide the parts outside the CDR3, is KAGVTQTPRYLIKTRGQQVTLSCSPISGHRSVSWYQQTPGQGLQFLFEYFSETQRNKGNFPGRFSGRQFSNSRSEMNVSTLELGDSALYLCASSPGTGIYSNQPQHFGDGTRLSIL.

In nucleotides, the CDR3 is TGTGCCAGCAGCGCCGCGCCCTCCTACAATGAGCAGTTCTTC. It translates to CASSAAPSYNEQFF. The chain employs TRBV9 and TRBJ2-1; no clear D. The ends were cut back, 3 bases at V and 0 bases at J, with 7 bases in the middle. This CDR3 spans 14 amino acids. The germline V gene encodes CDR1 SGDLS and CDR2 YYNGEE.

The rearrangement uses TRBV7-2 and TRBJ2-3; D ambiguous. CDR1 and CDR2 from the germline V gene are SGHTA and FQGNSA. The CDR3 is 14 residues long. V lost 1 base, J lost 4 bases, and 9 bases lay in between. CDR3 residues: CASSLDLNSDTQYF. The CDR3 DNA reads TGTGCCAGCAGCTTAGATTTAAACTCAGATACGCAGTATTTT.

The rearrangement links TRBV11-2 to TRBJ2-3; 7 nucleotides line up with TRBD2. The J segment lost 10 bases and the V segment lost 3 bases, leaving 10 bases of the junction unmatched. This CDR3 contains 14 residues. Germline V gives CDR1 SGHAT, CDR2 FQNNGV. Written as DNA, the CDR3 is TGTGCCAGCAGCTTCCCCGTTAGCGGGTCGGCGCAGTATTTT. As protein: CASSFPVSGSAQYF.

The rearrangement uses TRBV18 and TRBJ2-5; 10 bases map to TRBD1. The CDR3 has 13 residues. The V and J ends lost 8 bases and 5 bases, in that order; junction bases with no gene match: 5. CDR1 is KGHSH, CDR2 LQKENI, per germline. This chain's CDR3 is CASATGGRETQYF. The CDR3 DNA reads TGTGCCAGCGCGACAGGGGGCCGCGAGACCCAGTACTTC.

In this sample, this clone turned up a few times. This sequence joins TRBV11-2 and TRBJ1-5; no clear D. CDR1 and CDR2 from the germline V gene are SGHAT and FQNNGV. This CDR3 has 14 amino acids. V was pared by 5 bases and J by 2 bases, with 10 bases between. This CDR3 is CASSAQVGNQPQHF. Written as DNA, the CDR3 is TGTGCCAGCAGCGCACAAGTTGGCAATCAGCCCCAGCATTTT.

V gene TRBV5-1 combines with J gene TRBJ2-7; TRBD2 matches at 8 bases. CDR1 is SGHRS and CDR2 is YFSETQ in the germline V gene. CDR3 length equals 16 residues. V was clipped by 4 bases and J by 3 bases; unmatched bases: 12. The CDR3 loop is CASSTRSTGTSYEQYF. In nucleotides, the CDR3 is TGCGCCAGCAGCACCCGCTCTACCGGGACTAGCTACGAGCAGTACTTC.

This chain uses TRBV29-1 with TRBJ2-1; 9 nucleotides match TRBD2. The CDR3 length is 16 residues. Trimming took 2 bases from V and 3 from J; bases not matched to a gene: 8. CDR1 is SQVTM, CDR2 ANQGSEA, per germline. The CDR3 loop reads CSVETLSGSSYNEQFF. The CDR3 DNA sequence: TGCAGCGTTGAAACCCTTAGCGGGAGTAGCTACAATGAGCAGTTCTTC.

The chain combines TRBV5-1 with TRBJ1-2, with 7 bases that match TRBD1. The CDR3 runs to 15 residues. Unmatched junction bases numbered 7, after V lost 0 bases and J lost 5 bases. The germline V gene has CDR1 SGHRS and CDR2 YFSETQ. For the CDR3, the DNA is TGCGCCAGCAGCTTGGGACAGGGCCTTAGTTATGGCTACACCTTC. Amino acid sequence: CASSLGQGLSYGYTF.

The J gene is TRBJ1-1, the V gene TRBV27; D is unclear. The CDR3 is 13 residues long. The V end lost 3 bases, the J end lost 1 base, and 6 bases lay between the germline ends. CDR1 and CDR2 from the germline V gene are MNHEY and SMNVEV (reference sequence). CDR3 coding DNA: TGTGCCAGCAGTTTGGGCAGGAACACTGAAGCTTTCTTT. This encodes CASSLGRNTEAFF.

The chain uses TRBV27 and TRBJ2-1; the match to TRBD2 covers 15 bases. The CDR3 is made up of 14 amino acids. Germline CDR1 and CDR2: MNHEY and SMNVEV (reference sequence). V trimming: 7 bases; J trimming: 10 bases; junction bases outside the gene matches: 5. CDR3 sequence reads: CASTGTSGRYEQFF. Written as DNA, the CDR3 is TGTGCCAGCACCGGGACTAGCGGGAGGTACGAGCAGTTCTTC.

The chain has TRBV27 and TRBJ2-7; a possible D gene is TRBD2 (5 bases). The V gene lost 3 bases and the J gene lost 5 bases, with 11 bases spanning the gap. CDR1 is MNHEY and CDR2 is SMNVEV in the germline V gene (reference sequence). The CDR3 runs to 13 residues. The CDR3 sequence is CASSFTEANEQYF. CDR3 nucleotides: TGTGCCAGCAGTTTTACGGAGGCCAACGAGCAGTACTTC.

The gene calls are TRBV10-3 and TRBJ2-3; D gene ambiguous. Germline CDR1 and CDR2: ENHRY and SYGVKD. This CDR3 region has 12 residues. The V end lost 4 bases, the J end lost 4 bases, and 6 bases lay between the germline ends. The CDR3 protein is CAISVPADTQYF. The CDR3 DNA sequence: TGTGCCATCAGTGTGCCGGCAGATACGCAGTATTTT.

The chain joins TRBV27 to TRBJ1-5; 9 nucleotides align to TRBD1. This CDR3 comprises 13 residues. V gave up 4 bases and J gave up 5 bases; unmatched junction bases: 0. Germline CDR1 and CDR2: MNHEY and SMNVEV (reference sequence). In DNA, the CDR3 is TGTGCCAGCAGTTGGACAGGGGATCAGCCCCAGCATTTT. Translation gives CASSWTGDQPQHF.

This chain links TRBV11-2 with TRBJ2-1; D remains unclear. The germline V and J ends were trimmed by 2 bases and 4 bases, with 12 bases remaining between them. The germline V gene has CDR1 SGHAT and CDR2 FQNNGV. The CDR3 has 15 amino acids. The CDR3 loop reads CASSLRLAPYNEQFF. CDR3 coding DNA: TGTGCCAGCAGCTTAAGGTTAGCCCCTTACAATGAGCAGTTCTTC.

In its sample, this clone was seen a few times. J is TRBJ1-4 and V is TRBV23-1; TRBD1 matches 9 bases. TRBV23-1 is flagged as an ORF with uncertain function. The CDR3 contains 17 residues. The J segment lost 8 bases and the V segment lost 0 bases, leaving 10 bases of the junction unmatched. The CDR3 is CASSQSGTGRGAEKLFF. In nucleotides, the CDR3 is TGCGCCAGCAGTCAATCGGGGACAGGGAGGGGAGCCGAAAAACTGTTTTTT.

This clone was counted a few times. The CDR3: CASSLAGGETQYF. CDR3 nucleotide sequence: TGTGCCAGCAGCTTGGCCGGGGGAGAGACCCAGTACTTC. V usage is TRBV5-4 and J usage is TRBJ2-5; possibly TRBD2 for D (6 bases). CDR1 SGHNT and CDR2 YYREEE come from the germline V gene (reference sequence). Trimming pared 0 bases from V and 4 bases from J, leaving 7 bases between. This CDR3 contains 13 residues.